These 15 T cell receptor beta chains came from one sample sequenced in a study of cytomegalovirus exposure and HLA in healthy donors. This PCR relied on a set of 60 Vbeta primers and 13 Jbeta primers. Profiling relied on immunoSEQ multiplex PCR, and the TCRdb table lists in-frame clones only, not all of them. The data hold roughly 190,000 clones, with 9.5% observed a single time. Source material: PBMCs. These receptor sequences come from a woman aged 25 to 45 in good health and CMV-seropositive.

This clone was counted between two and nine times. This chain joins TRBV13 and TRBJ1-1; no reliable D call. Germline lookup yields CDR1 PRHDT and CDR2 FYEKMQ (reference sequence). The CDR3 runs to 12 residues. The germline V and J ends were trimmed by 4 bases and 8 bases, with 11 bases remaining between them. CDR3 DNA: TGTGCCAGCAGCTCCGGGAGTTCCGAAGCTTTCTTT. It codes for CASSSGSSEAFF.

This sequence joins TRBV7-9 and TRBJ2-5; perhaps TRBD2 as D (6 bases). The CDR3 has 14 amino acids. Trimming took 3 bases from V and 1 from J, leaving 9 bases between them. Germline V gene sequence: CDR1 SEHNR, CDR2 FQNEAQ (reference sequence). The CDR3 loop reads CASSLAGSQETQYF. The CDR3 coding sequence is TGTGCCAGCAGCTTGGCGGGGTCCCAAGAGACCCAGTACTTC.

In its sample, this clone was seen a few times. The chain couples TRBV5-1 to TRBJ1-2; no firm D call. V was cut by 0 bases and J by 3 bases, with 12 bases left in between. Germline CDR1 and CDR2: SGHRS and YFSETQ. The CDR3 contains 15 residues. The DNA of the CDR3 is TGCGCCAGCAGCTTGGTGACTGACTATTACTATGGCTACACCTTC. The encoded protein is CASSLVTDYYYGYTF. The full variable domain, rest sourced from reference TRBV5-1 and TRBJ1-2, is KAGVTQTPRYLIKTRGQQVTLSCSPISGHRSVSWYQQTPGQGLQFLFEYFSETQRNKGNFPGRFSGRQFSNSRSEMNVSTLELGDSALYLCASSLVTDYYYGYTFGSGTRLTVV.

The rearrangement uses TRBV18 and TRBJ2-1; D might be TRBD1 (5 bases). The CDR3 runs 16 residues. V was shortened by 0 bases and J by 4 bases, with 13 bases between the two germline ends. CDR1 is KGHSH and CDR2 is LQKENI in the germline V gene. The CDR3 loop is CASSPPSQGEYNEQFF. The CDR3 coding sequence is TGTGCCAGCTCACCACCGTCCCAGGGTGAATACAATGAGCAGTTCTTC. The full variable domain, rest sourced from reference TRBV18 and TRBJ2-1, is NAGVMQNPRHLVRRRGQEARLRCSPMKGHSHVYWYRQLPEEGLKFMVYLQKENIIDESGMPKERFSAEFPKEGPSILRIQQVVRGDSAAYFCASSPPSQGEYNEQFFGPGTRLTVL.

This clone was observed a few times. V gene TRBV5-1 combines with J gene TRBJ1-1, with D uncertain. Between the trimmed V and J ends, which lost 1 base and 1 base, there was a span of 8 bases. The CDR3 has 14 amino acids. Germline V gene lookup returns CDR1 SGHRS and CDR2 YFSETQ. The DNA of the CDR3 is TGCGCCAGCAGCTTGTTATCGGGGAACACTGAAGCTTTCTTT. Its protein product is CASSLLSGNTEAFF.

The table lists this clone with a few counts. This chain connects TRBV6-5 to TRBJ2-2; D is unclear. V was cut by 2 bases and J by 3 bases, with 4 bases left in between. Germline CDR1 and CDR2: MNHEY and SVGAGI. The CDR3 sequence is 13 residues long. CDR3 in amino acids: CASSYGHTGELFF. The CDR3 nucleotides read TGTGCCAGCAGTTACGGCCACACCGGGGAGCTGTTTTTT.

The CDR3: CASSPFLLVTDTQYF. The CDR3 DNA reads TGTGCCAGCAGCCCGTTTTTACTAGTCACAGATACGCAGTATTTT. This chain links TRBV7-8 with TRBJ2-3, with a possible D match to TRBD2 (5 bases). V gave up 5 bases and J gave up 2 bases, with 14 bases separating them. This CDR3 has 15 amino acids. Germline V CDR1 and CDR2: SGHVS, FQNEAQ.

The V call is TRBV5-1, the J call TRBJ2-3; 9 nucleotides match TRBD2. The germline CDR1 and CDR2 sequences are SGHRS and YFSETQ. With V trimmed by 5 bases and J by 0 bases, 4 bases remained unmatched. The length of the CDR3 is 15 residues. The chain's CDR3 is CASSSGRPSTDTQYF. As DNA, the CDR3 is TGCGCCAGCAGTAGCGGGAGACCTAGCACAGATACGCAGTATTTT.

This clone has only a few counts. The chain couples TRBV7-2 to TRBJ2-1, with 7 positions matching TRBD1. The germline V gene encodes CDR1 SGHTA and CDR2 FQGNSA. After removal of 2 bases from V and 5 bases from J, the junction contained 12 bases not matched to a gene. The CDR3 loop spans 17 amino acids. The CDR3 protein is CASSLSSEGQPDNEQFF. The CDR3 DNA is TGTGCCAGCAGCTTATCATCCGAGGGACAGCCTGACAATGAGCAGTTCTTC.

This clone was seen more than once but under ten times. The DNA of the CDR3 is TGTGCCAGCAGCGCAAAACAGGGTCGTTCGAGAAACGAGCAGTACTTC. The encoded protein is CASSAKQGRSRNEQYF. The chain couples TRBV7-2 to TRBJ2-7; perhaps TRBD1 as D (6 bases). Trimming removed 5 bases at V and 5 bases at J, with 22 bases between. Germline assignment: CDR1 SGHTA and CDR2 FQGNSA. The CDR3 loop spans 16 amino acids.

The V gene is TRBV4-1, the J gene TRBJ2-2; 13 bases align to TRBD2. The CDR3 sequence is 18 residues long. J gave up 3 bases and V 4 bases, and 8 bases lay outside the gene matches. Germline assignment: CDR1 MGHRA and CDR2 YSYEKL. The CDR3 region is CASSLRIGLAGDTGELFF. The CDR3 coding sequence is TGCGCCAGCAGCCTAAGGATTGGACTAGCGGGAGACACCGGGGAGCTGTTTTTT.

This clone was detected only a few times. The chain has TRBV5-1 and TRBJ2-1; TRBD2 matches 11 bases. Germline lookup yields CDR1 SGHRS and CDR2 YFSETQ. Unmatched junction bases numbered 18, after V lost 4 bases and J lost 9 bases. CDR3 length: 18 amino acids. The CDR3 here is CASSIAAGTSGGGGEQFF. In nucleotides, the CDR3 is TGCGCCAGCAGCATTGCCGCCGGGACTAGCGGAGGGGGGGGTGAGCAGTTCTTC.

To note about this clone: The missing conserved phenylalanine or tryptophan at the end of this CDR3 makes a read error likely. The chain uses TRBV5-6 and TRBJ1-1; a weak D match, TRBD1 (6 bases). Germline-derived CDR1 and CDR2 are SGHDT and YYEEEE. V was shortened by 4 bases and J by 8 bases, with 18 bases between the two germline ends. The CDR3 loop spans 14 amino acids. In DNA form, the CDR3 reads TGTGCCAGCAGCCGGCACAGGGTTCACGGGGAAGCTTTCGTT. Amino acid sequence: CASSRHRVHGEAFV.

This clone showed up just a few times. This chain connects TRBV27 to TRBJ2-6, with D maybe TRBD2 (6 bases). The V end was cut by 2 bases, the J end by 2 bases, with 10 bases between. Germline loops: CDR1 MNHEY, CDR2 SMNVEV (reference sequence). The CDR3 is 16 amino acids. CDR3 residues: CASSLNGGTGANVLTF. DNA for the CDR3: TGTGCCAGCAGTTTAAACGGAGGGACTGGGGCCAACGTCCTGACTTTC. The entire variable domain, with the rest obtained from reference TRBV27 and TRBJ2-6, is as follows: EAQVTQNPRYLITVTGKKLTVTCSQNMNHEYMSWYRQDPGLGLRQIYYSMNVEVTDKGDVPEGYKVSRKEKRNFPLILESPSPNQTSLYFCASSLNGGTGANVLTFGAGSRLTVL.

Only a few counts were recorded for this clone. V and J are TRBV25-1 and TRBJ1-2; 8 bases are a match to TRBD1. Germline assignment: CDR1 MGHDK and CDR2 SYGVNS. J gave up 4 bases and V 5 bases, and 6 bases lay outside the gene matches. The CDR3 has 14 residues. CDR3 DNA sequence: TGTGCCAGCAGTCCGCGGACAGGGCCCTATGGCTACACCTTC. Protein product: CASSPRTGPYGYTF.